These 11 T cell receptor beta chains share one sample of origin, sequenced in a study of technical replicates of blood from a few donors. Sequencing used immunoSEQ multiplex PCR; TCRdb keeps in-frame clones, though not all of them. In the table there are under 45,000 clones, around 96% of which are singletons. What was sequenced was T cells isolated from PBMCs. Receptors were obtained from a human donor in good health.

CDR3 amino acids: CASSLSASYGYTF. Written as DNA, the CDR3 is TGTGCCAGCAGTTTATCTGCGAGCTATGGCTACACCTTC. The V and J genes are TRBV27 and TRBJ1-2, with D unresolved. The ends were cut back, 0 bases at V and 4 bases at J, with 6 bases in the middle. CDR3 length: 13 residues. The germline V gene encodes CDR1 MNHEY and CDR2 SMNVEV (reference sequence).

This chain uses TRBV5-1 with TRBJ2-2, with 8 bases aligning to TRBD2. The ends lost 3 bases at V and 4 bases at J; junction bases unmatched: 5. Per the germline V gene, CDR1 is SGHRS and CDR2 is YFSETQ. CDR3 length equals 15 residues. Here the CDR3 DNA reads TGCGCCAGCAGCTCAGCGGGAGAGATCACCGGGGAGCTGTTTTTT. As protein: CASSSAGEITGELFF.

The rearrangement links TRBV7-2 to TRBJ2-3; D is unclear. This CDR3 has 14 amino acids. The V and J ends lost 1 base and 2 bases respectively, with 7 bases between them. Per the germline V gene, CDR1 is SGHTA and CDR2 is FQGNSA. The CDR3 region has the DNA TGTGCCAGCAGCTTAGACGGGTTCACAGATACGCAGTATTTT. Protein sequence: CASSLDGFTDTQYF.

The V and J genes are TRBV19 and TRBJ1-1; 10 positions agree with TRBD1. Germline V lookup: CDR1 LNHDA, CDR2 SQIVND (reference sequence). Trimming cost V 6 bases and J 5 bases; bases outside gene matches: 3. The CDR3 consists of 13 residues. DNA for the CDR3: TGTGCCAGTAGGGACAGGGGGTATACTGAAGCTTTCTTT. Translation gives CASRDRGYTEAFF. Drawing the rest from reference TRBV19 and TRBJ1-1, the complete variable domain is DGGITQSPKYLFRKEGQNVTLSCEQNLNHDAMYWYRQDPGQGLRLIYYSQIVNDFQKGDIAEGYSVSREKKESFPLTVTSAQKNPTAFYLCASRDRGYTEAFFGQGTRLTVV.

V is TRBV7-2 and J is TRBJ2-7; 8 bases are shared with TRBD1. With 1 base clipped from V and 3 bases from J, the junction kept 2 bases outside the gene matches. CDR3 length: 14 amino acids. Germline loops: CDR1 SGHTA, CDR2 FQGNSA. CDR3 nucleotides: TGTGCCAGCAGCTTAGGGACAGGGATCTACGAGCAGTACTTC. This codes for CASSLGTGIYEQYF.

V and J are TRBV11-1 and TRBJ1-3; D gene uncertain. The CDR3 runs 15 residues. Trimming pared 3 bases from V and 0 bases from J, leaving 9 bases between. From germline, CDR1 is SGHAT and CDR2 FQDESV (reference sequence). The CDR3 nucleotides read TGTGCCAGCAGCTTTAACAGCATCTCTGGAAACACCATATATTTT. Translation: CASSFNSISGNTIYF. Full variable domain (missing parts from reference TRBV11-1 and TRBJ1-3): EAEVAQSPRYKITEKSQAVAFWCDPISGHATLYWYRQILGQGPELLVQFQDESVVDDSQLPKDRFSAERLKGVDSTLKIQPAELGDSAMYLCASSFNSISGNTIYFGEGSWLTVV.

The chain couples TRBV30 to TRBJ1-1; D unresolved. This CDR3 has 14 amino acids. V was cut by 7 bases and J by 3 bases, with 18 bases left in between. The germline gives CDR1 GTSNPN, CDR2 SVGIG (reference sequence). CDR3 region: CAYGPSSWDTEAFF. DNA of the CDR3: TGTGCCTATGGGCCTTCGAGTTGGGACACTGAAGCTTTCTTT.

The CDR3 nucleotides are TGCGCCAGCAGCTTGGCGAGCGGGAGAGGTGAGCAGTACTTC. Protein product: CASSLASGRGEQYF. This chain joins TRBV5-1 and TRBJ2-7, with 8 positions matching TRBD2. The germline V gene encodes CDR1 SGHRS and CDR2 YFSETQ. The CDR3 spans 14 residues. With V trimmed by 0 bases and J by 7 bases, 6 bases remained unmatched. Full variable domain (outside the CDR3, taken from reference TRBV5-1 and TRBJ2-7): KAGVTQTPRYLIKTRGQQVTLSCSPISGHRSVSWYQQTPGQGLQFLFEYFSETQRNKGNFPGRFSGRQFSNSRSEMNVSTLELGDSALYLCASSLASGRGEQYFGPGTRLTVT.

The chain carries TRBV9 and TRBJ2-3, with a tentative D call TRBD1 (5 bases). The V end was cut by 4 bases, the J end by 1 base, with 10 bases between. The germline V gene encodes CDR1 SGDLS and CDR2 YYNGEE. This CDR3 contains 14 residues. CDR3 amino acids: CASSSQTGTDTQYF. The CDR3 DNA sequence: TGTGCCAGCAGCTCCCAGACAGGCACAGATACGCAGTATTTT. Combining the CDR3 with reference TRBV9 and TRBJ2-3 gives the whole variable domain DSGVTQTPKHLITATGQRVTLRCSPRSGDLSVYWYQQSLDQGLQFLIQYYNGEERAKGNILERFSAQQFPDLHSELNLSSLELGDSALYFCASSSQTGTDTQYFGPGTRLTVL.

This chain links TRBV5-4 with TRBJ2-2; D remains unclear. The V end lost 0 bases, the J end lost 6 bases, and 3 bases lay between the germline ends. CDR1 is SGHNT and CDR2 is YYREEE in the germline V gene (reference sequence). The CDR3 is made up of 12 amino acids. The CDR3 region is CASSLVSGELFF. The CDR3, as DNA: TGTGCCAGCAGCTTGGTATCCGGGGAGCTGTTTTTT.

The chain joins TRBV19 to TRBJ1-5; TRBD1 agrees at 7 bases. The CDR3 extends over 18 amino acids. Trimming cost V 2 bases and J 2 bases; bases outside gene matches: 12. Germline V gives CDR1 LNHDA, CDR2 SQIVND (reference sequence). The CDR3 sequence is CASSIRQGVGRGNQPQHF. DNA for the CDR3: TGTGCCAGTAGTATACGACAGGGTGTGGGTCGGGGCAATCAGCCCCAGCATTTT.